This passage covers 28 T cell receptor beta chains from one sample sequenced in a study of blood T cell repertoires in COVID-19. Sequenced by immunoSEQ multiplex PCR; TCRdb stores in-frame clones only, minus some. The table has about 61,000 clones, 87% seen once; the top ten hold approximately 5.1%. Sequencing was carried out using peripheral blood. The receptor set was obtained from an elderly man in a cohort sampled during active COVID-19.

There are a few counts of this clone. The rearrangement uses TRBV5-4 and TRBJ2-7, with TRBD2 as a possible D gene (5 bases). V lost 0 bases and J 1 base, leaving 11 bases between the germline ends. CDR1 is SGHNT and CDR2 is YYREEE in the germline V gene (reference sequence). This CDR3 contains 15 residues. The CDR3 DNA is TGTGCCAGCAGCTTGGATGCGGGTGAATCCTACGAGCAGTACTTC. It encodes CASSLDAGESYEQYF. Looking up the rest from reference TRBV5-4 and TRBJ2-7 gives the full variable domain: ETGVTQSPTHLIKTRGQQVTLRCSSQSGHNTVSWYQQALGQGPQFIFQYYREEENGRGNFPPRFSGLQFPNYSSELNVNALELDDSALYLCASSLDAGESYEQYFGPGTRLTVT.

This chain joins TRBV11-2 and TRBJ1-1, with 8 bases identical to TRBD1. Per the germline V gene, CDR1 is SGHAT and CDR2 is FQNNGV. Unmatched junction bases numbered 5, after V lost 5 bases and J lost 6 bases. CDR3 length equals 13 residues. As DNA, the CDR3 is TGTGCCAGCAGCACGGACAGGGTAGCTGAAGCTTTCTTT. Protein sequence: CASSTDRVAEAFF.

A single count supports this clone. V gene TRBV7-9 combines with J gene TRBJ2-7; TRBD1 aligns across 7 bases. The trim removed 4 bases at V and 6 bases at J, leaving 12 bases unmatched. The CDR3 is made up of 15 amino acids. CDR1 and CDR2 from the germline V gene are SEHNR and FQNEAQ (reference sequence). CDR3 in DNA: TGTGCCAGCAGCTCGACAGGGAGCGGAAGGGGCGAGCAGTACTTC. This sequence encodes CASSSTGSGRGEQYF.

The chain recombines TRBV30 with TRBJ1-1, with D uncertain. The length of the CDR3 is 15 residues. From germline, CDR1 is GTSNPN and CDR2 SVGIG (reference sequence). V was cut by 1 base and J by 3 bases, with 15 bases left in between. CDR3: CAWSAIEGSYTEAFF. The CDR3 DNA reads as TGTGCCTGGAGTGCAATCGAGGGCTCATACACTGAAGCTTTCTTT.

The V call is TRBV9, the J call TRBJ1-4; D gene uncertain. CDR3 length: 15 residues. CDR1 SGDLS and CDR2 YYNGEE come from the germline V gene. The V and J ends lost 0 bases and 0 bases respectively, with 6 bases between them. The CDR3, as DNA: TGTGCCAGCAGCGTAGGGAGATCAACTAATGAAAAACTGTTTTTT. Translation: CASSVGRSTNEKLFF.

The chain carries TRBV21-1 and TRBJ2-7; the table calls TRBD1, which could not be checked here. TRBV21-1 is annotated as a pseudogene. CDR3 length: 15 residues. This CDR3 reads CASSLRTGRSYEQYF. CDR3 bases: TGTGCCAGCAGCCTCCGGACAGGGAGGTCCTACGAGCAGTACTTC.

The CDR3 nucleotides are TGTGCCATCTGGGGGGGACAGGGGGCGGACTCACCCCTCCACTTT. Protein: CAIWGGQGADSPLHF. The genes are TRBV10-3 and TRBJ1-6; 12 bases agree with TRBD1. V was clipped by 8 bases and J by 10 bases; unmatched bases: 9. This CDR3 comprises 15 residues. Germline V gene lookup returns CDR1 ENHRY and CDR2 SYGVKD.

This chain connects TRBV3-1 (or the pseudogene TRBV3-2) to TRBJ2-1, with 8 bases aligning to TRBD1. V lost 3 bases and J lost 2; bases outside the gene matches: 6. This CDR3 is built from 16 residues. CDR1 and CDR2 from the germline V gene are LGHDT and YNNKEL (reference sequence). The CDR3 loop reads CASSHPGQVTYNEQFF. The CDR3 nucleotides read TGTGCCAGCAGCCACCCGGGACAGGTGACCTACAATGAGCAGTTCTTC.

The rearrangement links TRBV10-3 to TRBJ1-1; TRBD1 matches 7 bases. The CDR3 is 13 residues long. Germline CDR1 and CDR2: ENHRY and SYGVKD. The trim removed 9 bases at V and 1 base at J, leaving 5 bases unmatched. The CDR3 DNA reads TGTGCCATTTTGGGACAGCCGAACACTGAAGCTTTCTTT. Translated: CAILGQPNTEAFF.

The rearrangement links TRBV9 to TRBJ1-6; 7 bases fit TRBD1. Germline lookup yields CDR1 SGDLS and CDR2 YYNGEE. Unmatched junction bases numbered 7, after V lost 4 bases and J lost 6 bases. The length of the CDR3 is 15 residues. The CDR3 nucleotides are TGTGCCAGCAGCACCGGACAGGAACTTAATTCACCCCTCCACTTT. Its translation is CASSTGQELNSPLHF.

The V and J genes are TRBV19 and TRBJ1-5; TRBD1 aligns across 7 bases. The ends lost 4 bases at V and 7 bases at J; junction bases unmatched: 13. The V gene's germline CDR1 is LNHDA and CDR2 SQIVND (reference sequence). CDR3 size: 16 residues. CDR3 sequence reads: CASSNQGGASRQPQHF. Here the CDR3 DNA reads TGTGCCAGTAGTAACCAAGGGGGCGCTTCCAGGCAGCCCCAGCATTTT.

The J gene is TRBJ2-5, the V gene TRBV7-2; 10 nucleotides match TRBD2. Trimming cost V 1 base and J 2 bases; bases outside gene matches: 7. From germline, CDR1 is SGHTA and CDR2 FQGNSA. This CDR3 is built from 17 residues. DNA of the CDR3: TGTGCCAGCAGCTTAGACACAGCGGGGGGGCAACAAGAGACCCAGTACTTC. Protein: CASSLDTAGGQQETQYF.

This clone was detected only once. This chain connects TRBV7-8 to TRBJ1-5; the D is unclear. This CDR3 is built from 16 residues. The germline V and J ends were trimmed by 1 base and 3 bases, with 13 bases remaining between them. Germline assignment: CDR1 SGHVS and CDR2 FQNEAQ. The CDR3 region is CASSLDPRGYNQPQHF. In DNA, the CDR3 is TGTGCCAGCAGCTTAGATCCCCGAGGCTACAATCAGCCCCAGCATTTT.

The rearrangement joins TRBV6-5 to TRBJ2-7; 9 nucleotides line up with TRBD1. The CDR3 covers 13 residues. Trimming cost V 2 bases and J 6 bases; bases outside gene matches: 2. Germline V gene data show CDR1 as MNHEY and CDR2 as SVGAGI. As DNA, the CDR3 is TGTGCCAGCAGTTACACAGGGGGCACCGAGCAGTACTTC. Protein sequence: CASSYTGGTEQYF.

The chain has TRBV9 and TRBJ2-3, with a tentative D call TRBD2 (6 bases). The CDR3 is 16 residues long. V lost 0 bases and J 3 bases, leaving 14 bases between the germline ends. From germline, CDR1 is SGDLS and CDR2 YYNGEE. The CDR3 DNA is TGTGCCAGCAGCGTAGCCCCCCGGGCGGGGACAGATACGCAGTATTTT. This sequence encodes CASSVAPRAGTDTQYF.

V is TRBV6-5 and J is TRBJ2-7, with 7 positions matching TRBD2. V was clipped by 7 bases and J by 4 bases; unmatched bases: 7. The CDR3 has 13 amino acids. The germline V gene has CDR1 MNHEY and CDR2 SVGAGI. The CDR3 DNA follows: TGTGCCAGCATCCCCCCGGGGGGATACGAGCAGTACTTC. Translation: CASIPPGGYEQYF.

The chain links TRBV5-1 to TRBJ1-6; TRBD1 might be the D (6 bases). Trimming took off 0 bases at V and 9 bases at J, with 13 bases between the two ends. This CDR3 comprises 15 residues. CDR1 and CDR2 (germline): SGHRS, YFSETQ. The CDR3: CASSLVSGELSPLHF. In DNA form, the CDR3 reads TGCGCCAGCAGCTTGGTTTCAGGGGAGCTTTCACCCCTCCACTTT.

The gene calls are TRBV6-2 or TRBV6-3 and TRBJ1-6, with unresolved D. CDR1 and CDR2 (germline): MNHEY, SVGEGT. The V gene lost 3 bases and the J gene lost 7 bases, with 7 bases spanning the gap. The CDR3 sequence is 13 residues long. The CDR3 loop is CASSYVQNSPLHF. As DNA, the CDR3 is TGTGCCAGCAGTTATGTACAGAATTCACCCCTCCACTTT.

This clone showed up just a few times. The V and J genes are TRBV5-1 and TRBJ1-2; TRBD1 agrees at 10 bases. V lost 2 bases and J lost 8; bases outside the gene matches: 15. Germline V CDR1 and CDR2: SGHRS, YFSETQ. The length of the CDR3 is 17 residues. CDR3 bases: TGCGCCAGCAGCTTACCTATAGAGACAGGGGGCTATAAAGGCTACACCTTC. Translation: CASSLPIETGGYKGYTF.

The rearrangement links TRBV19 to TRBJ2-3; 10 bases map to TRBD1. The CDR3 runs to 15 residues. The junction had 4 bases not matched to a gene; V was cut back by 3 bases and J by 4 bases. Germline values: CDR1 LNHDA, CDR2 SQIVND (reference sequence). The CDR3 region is CASSIGTGDSDTQYF. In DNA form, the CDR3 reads TGTGCCAGTAGTATTGGGACAGGGGATTCAGATACGCAGTATTTT. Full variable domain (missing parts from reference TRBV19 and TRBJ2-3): DGGITQSPKYLFRKEGQNVTLSCEQNLNHDAMYWYRQDPGQGLRLIYYSQIVNDFQKGDIAEGYSVSREKKESFPLTVTSAQKNPTAFYLCASSIGTGDSDTQYFGPGTRLTVL.

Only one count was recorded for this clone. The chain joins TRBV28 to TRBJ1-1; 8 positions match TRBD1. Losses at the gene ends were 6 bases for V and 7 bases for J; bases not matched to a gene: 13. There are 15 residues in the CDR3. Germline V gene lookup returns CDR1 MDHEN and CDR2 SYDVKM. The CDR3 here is CASSGHGTGKSEAFF. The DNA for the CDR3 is TGTGCCAGCAGCGGCCACGGGACAGGCAAAAGTGAAGCTTTCTTT.

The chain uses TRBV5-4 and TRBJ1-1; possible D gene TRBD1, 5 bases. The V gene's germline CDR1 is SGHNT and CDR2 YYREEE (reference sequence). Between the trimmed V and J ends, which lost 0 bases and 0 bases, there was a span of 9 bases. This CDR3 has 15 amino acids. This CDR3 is CASSLGQGVNTEAFF. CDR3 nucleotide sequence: TGTGCCAGCAGCTTGGGGCAGGGCGTGAACACTGAAGCTTTCTTT.

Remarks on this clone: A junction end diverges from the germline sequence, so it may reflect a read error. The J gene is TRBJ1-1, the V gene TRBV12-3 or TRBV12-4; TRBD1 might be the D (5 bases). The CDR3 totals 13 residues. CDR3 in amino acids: CAGRRNGGTEAFF. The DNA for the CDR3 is TGTGCCGGCAGACGTAACGGGGGCACTGAAGCTTTCTTT.

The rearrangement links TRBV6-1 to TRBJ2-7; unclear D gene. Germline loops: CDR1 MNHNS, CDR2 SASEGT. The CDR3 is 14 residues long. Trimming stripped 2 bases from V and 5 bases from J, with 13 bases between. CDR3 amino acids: CASSEWWKEDEQYF. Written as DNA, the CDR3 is TGTGCCAGCAGTGAATGGTGGAAAGAGGACGAGCAGTACTTC.

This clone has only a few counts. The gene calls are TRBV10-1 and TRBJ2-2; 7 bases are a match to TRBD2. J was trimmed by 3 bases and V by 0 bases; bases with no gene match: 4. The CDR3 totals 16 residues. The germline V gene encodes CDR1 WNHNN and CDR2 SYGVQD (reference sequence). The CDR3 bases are TGCGCCAGCAGTGAGTCTCTGGGGAGGGACACCGGGGAGCTGTTTTTT. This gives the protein CASSESLGRDTGELFF.

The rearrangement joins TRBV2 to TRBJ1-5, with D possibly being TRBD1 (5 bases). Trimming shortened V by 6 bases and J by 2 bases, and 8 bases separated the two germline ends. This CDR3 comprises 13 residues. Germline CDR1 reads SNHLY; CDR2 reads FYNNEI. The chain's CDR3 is CASRPTGNQPQHF. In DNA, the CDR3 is TGTGCCAGCAGGCCGACAGGCAATCAGCCCCAGCATTTT.

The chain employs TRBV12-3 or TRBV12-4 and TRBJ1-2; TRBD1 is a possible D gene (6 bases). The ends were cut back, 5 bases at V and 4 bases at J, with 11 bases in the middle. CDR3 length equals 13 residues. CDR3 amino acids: CASSPDRTYGYTF. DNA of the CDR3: TGTGCCAGCAGTCCAGACAGGACCTATGGCTACACCTTC.

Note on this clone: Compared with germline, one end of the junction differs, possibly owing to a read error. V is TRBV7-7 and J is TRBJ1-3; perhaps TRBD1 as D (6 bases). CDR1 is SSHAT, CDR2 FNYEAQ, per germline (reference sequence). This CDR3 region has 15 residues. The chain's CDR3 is CASSPDSSSGNTIYF. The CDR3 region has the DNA TGTGCTAGCAGCCCGGACAGTTCCTCTGGAAACACCATATATTTT. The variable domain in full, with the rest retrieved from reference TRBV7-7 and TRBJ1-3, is GAGVSQSPRYKVTKRGQDVTLRCDPISSHATLYWYQQALGQGPEFLTYFNYEAQPDKSGLPSDRFSAERPEGSISTLTIQRTEQRDSAMYRCASSPDSSSGNTIYFGEGSWLTVV.